Listed here are 32 T cell receptor beta chains from one sample, sequenced in a study of blood T cell repertoires in COVID-19. Libraries were prepared by immunoSEQ multiplex PCR; TCRdb keeps only in-frame clonotypes and omits some of them. The sample consists of fewer than 85,000 clones, approximately 82% of them appearing once. Sequences were obtained from peripheral blood. The receptors were sampled from a human donor in a cohort sampled during active COVID-19.

The V call is TRBV28, the J call TRBJ1-1; weak D call: TRBD1 (5 bases). Germline V lookup: CDR1 MDHEN, CDR2 SYDVKM. This CDR3 contains 13 residues. Trimming took 7 bases from V and 6 from J, leaving 15 bases between them. CDR3 in amino acids: CASTVPGVSEAFF. The CDR3 DNA reads TGTGCCAGCACCGTGCCGGGGGTGTCTGAAGCTTTCTTT.

This rearrangement joins TRBV11-2 to TRBJ1-4; TRBD1 is a possible D gene (5 bases). The CDR3 has 15 residues. V lost 5 bases to trimming and J lost 5 bases, with 15 bases between them. Germline values: CDR1 SGHAT, CDR2 FQNNGV. This CDR3 reads CASSTRQLRNEKLFF. CDR3 nucleotides: TGTGCCAGCAGCACTCGACAGCTGAGAAATGAAAAACTGTTTTTT.

The chain has TRBV3-1 (or the pseudogene TRBV3-2) and TRBJ1-1, with TRBD1 as a possible D gene (6 bases). CDR1 is LGHDT and CDR2 is YNNKEL in the germline V gene (reference sequence). Trimming shortened V by 1 base and J by 0 bases, and 12 bases separated the two germline ends. The CDR3 has 16 amino acids. This CDR3 is CASSQVSQGVNTEAFF. The CDR3 nucleotides are TGTGCCAGCAGCCAAGTATCACAGGGAGTGAACACTGAAGCTTTCTTT.

By share, this clone ranks as medium-sized. The V call is TRBV7-9, the J call TRBJ2-2, with 9 nucleotides matching TRBD1. CDR1 is SEHNR, CDR2 FQNEAQ, per germline (reference sequence). The CDR3 length is 17 residues. V gave up 5 bases and J gave up 3 bases; unmatched junction bases: 10. Here the CDR3 DNA reads TGTGCCAGCAGCCCCCCCCGGACAGGGGATTACACCGGGGAGCTGTTTTTT. Residues: CASSPPRTGDYTGELFF.

The V gene is TRBV6-5, the J gene TRBJ1-5; 7 bases fit TRBD1. CDR1 is MNHEY and CDR2 is SVGAGI in the germline V gene. The CDR3 loop spans 13 amino acids. V trimming: 7 bases; J trimming: 6 bases; junction bases outside the gene matches: 6. The CDR3 spells CASTLQGTQPQHF. The CDR3, as DNA: TGTGCCAGCACCCTACAGGGGACTCAGCCCCAGCATTTT.

The gene calls are TRBV7-6 and TRBJ2-1; 8 nucleotides align to TRBD1. The CDR3 loop spans 14 amino acids. The trim removed 5 bases at V and 7 bases at J, leaving 7 bases unmatched. Germline CDR1 is SGHVS and CDR2 is FNYEAQ. The CDR3 DNA is TGTGCCAGCAGCCCTCGGACAGGGAAAAATGAGCAGTTCTTC. The encoded protein is CASSPRTGKNEQFF.

This clone has a single count. The V gene is TRBV30, the J gene TRBJ2-1; D may be TRBD1 (6 bases). V lost 3 bases to trimming and J lost 0 bases, with 9 bases between them. This CDR3 comprises 14 residues. Germline V gives CDR1 GTSNPN, CDR2 SVGIG (reference sequence). CDR3 sequence reads: CAWRKGVSYNEQFF. For the CDR3, the DNA is TGTGCCTGGAGGAAGGGGGTCTCCTACAATGAGCAGTTCTTC.

V gene TRBV5-1 combines with J gene TRBJ2-7, with TRBD1 matching 10 bases. The length of the CDR3 is 13 residues. The germline gives CDR1 SGHRS, CDR2 YFSETQ. Trimming at V came to 4 bases and at J to 3 bases, leaving 1 base not matched to a gene. CDR3 coding DNA: TGCGCCAGCAGCCGGGACAGGGGCTACGAGCAGTACTTC. This gives the protein CASSRDRGYEQYF.

The rearrangement uses TRBV6-5 and TRBJ1-4; possible D gene TRBD1, 6 bases. Trimming removed 8 bases from V and 4 bases from J, with 14 bases in between. CDR1 and CDR2 (germline): MNHEY, SVGAGI. CDR3 length: 14 amino acids. The CDR3 here is CASDPTGLNEKLFF. DNA for the CDR3: TGTGCCAGCGACCCGACAGGTCTTAATGAAAAACTGTTTTTT.

J is TRBJ1-2 and V is TRBV14; D is ambiguous. CDR3 length equals 14 residues. The germline gives CDR1 SGHDN, CDR2 FVKESK. The V gene lost 1 base and the J gene lost 6 bases, with 12 bases spanning the gap. DNA of the CDR3: TGTGCCAGCAGCCAAGTTGCGGGTTTCGATGGCTACACCTTC. Translated, it gives CASSQVAGFDGYTF.

CDR3 in DNA: TGTGCCAGCGACGGGACCAGGGGTTTGGGCGAGCAGTACTTC. Its protein is CASDGTRGLGEQYF. The rearrangement links TRBV28 to TRBJ2-7; TRBD1 is a possible D gene (6 bases). In germline, CDR1 is MDHEN, CDR2 SYDVKM. V was clipped by 8 bases and J by 6 bases, with 20 bases between them. This CDR3 has 14 residues.

The chain couples TRBV7-3 to TRBJ2-3; 15 bases match TRBD2. The CDR3 loop spans 18 amino acids. V shed 5 bases, J shed 2 bases, and the junction held 8 bases outside the gene matches. Germline V CDR1 and CDR2: SGHTA, FQGTGA. The CDR3 is CASSPGTSGGKLTDTQYF. In nucleotides, the CDR3 is TGTGCCAGCAGCCCCGGGACTAGCGGGGGGAAACTCACAGATACGCAGTATTTT.

The J gene is TRBJ2-3, the V gene TRBV5-6; tentative D call: TRBD2 (5 bases). V shed 4 bases and J shed 7 bases, with 16 bases lying between them. Per germline, CDR1 SGHDT and CDR2 YYEEEE. This CDR3 region has 14 residues. The DNA for the CDR3 is TGTGCCAGCAGCCCCGAGGGTTTGGGCCATACGCAGTATTTT. It specifies CASSPEGLGHTQYF.

The gene calls are TRBV29-1 and TRBJ2-2; possibly TRBD2 for D (5 bases). Germline CDR1 SQVTM, CDR2 ANQGSEA. Trimming cost V 3 bases and J 6 bases, with 11 bases left between them. The CDR3 length is 13 residues. CDR3 nucleotide sequence: TGCAGCGTTGACGCCGGGGTGTCCGGGGAGCTGTTTTTT. Residues: CSVDAGVSGELFF.

The sample holds one count of this clone. The rearrangement joins TRBV29-1 to TRBJ1-5; 7 positions match TRBD1. V shed 5 bases and J 0 bases; nucleotides not matched to a gene: 4. CDR1 and CDR2 (germline): SQVTM, ANQGSEA. The CDR3 runs to 14 residues. The DNA for the CDR3 is TGCAGCGTTTTGACAGGGCATAGCAATCAGCCCCAGCATTTT. Amino acids: CSVLTGHSNQPQHF.

This clone is a singleton in its sample. The V gene is TRBV10-2, the J gene TRBJ1-2; the D is unclear. Germline lookup yields CDR1 WSHSY and CDR2 SAAADI. This CDR3 comprises 14 residues. Between the trimmed V and J ends, which lost 4 bases and 4 bases, there was a span of 13 bases. CDR3 nucleotides: TGCGCCAGCAGTGGAACAACCGACACCTATGGCTACACCTTC. Its protein product is CASSGTTDTYGYTF.

The chain recombines TRBV3-1 (or the pseudogene TRBV3-2) with TRBJ1-1, with D possibly matching TRBD1 (6 bases). CDR3 length: 14 residues. Germline-derived CDR1 and CDR2 are LGHDT and YNNKEL (reference sequence). V gave up 5 bases and J gave up 5 bases, with 15 bases separating them. In nucleotides, the CDR3 is TGTGCCAGCAGCATCAGGGGCACAGGAACTGAAGCTTTCTTT. It specifies CASSIRGTGTEAFF.

This clone has just a few counts. The rearrangement joins TRBV4-2 to TRBJ1-6, with 8 positions matching TRBD1. Losses at the gene ends were 5 bases for V and 10 bases for J; bases not matched to a gene: 13. Germline assignment: CDR1 LGHNA and CDR2 YNFKEQ. The CDR3 runs to 16 residues. The CDR3 DNA reads as TGTGCCAGCAGCGCTTCTCGGACAGGGCCTGAATCACCCCTCCACTTT. It is translated as CASSASRTGPESPLHF.

V usage is TRBV7-2 and J usage is TRBJ1-6, with 7 bases fitting TRBD1. The CDR3 covers 14 residues. V lost 5 bases and J lost 6; bases outside the gene matches: 4. Germline V gene lookup returns CDR1 SGHTA and CDR2 FQGNSA. For the CDR3, the DNA is TGTGCCAGCAGCAGGCAGGGGGTTAATTCACCCCTCCACTTT. It is translated as CASSRQGVNSPLHF.

The V and J genes are TRBV4-1 and TRBJ2-2; the match to TRBD2 covers 11 bases. Germline V CDR1 and CDR2: MGHRA, YSYEKL. V was pared by 1 base and J by 7 bases, with 8 bases of the junction left unmatched. CDR3 size: 17 residues. The CDR3 DNA sequence: TGCGCCAGCAGCCAAGGAGTAGCGGGGGGGCGAGGCGGGGAGCTGTTTTTT. It encodes CASSQGVAGGRGGELFF.

The rearrangement links TRBV12-2 to TRBJ2-5; the table's D call, TRBD1, has no DNA check behind it. TRBV12-2 is listed as a pseudogene. This CDR3 is 15 amino acids long. Here the CDR3 reads CASRLRQGAQETQYF. The DNA of the CDR3 is TGTGCAAGTCGCTTGCGACAGGGGGCACAAGAGACCCAGTACTTC.

The genes are TRBV3-1 (or the pseudogene TRBV3-2) and TRBJ2-7, with D maybe TRBD1 (6 bases). CDR1 is LGHDT and CDR2 is YNNKEL in the germline V gene (reference sequence). CDR3 length: 12 amino acids. V was shortened by 6 bases and J by 5 bases, with 11 bases between the two germline ends. Written as DNA, the CDR3 is TGTGCCAGCAGTCGGGACACCAACGAGCAGTACTTC. It codes for CASSRDTNEQYF.

The chain recombines TRBV9 with TRBJ2-7; 8 nucleotides match TRBD1. The CDR3 loop spans 16 amino acids. Germline V gene lookup returns CDR1 SGDLS and CDR2 YYNGEE. The trim removed 1 base at V and 3 bases at J, leaving 9 bases unmatched. This CDR3 reads CASSVSHDRGFYEQYF. The DNA of the CDR3 is TGTGCCAGCAGCGTATCCCACGACAGGGGATTCTACGAGCAGTACTTC. Together with reference TRBV9 and TRBJ2-7, the CDR3 gives the full variable domain: DSGVTQTPKHLITATGQRVTLRCSPRSGDLSVYWYQQSLDQGLQFLIQYYNGEERAKGNILERFSAQQFPDLHSELNLSSLELGDSALYFCASSVSHDRGFYEQYFGPGTRLTVT.

The chain employs TRBV5-1 and TRBJ2-5; possibly TRBD1 for D (6 bases). Germline V gene data show CDR1 as SGHRS and CDR2 as YFSETQ. The CDR3 sequence is 16 residues long. V was trimmed by 3 bases and J by 4 bases, leaving 19 bases between them. CDR3 bases: TGCGCCAGCAGCTCGCCGACAGGTGAGATACGAGAGACCCAGTACTTC. This encodes CASSSPTGEIRETQYF. Using reference TRBV5-1 and TRBJ2-5 for the parts outside the CDR3, the full variable domain is KAGVTQTPRYLIKTRGQQVTLSCSPISGHRSVSWYQQTPGQGLQFLFEYFSETQRNKGNFPGRFSGRQFSNSRSEMNVSTLELGDSALYLCASSSPTGEIRETQYFGPGTRLLVL.

The chain joins TRBV10-3 to TRBJ2-1; 13 nucleotides line up with TRBD2. This CDR3 region has 16 residues. V gave up 2 bases and J gave up 8 bases; unmatched junction bases: 6. Germline CDR1 and CDR2: ENHRY and SYGVKD. CDR3 nucleotide sequence: TGTGCCATCAGTGAGGGGACTAGCGGGGCGGTCCATGAGCAGTTCTTC. Protein: CAISEGTSGAVHEQFF.

The chain couples TRBV12-5 to TRBJ2-1, with 9 bases matching TRBD2. V gave up 1 base and J gave up 7 bases; unmatched junction bases: 8. Germline CDR1 LGHNT, CDR2 FRNRAP. This CDR3 region has 16 residues. This chain's CDR3 is CASGLARTSDVNEQFF. CDR3 DNA: TGTGCTAGTGGTTTGGCCAGGACTAGCGACGTAAATGAGCAGTTCTTC.

The chain couples TRBV19 to TRBJ2-1; 7 bases line up with TRBD2. Unmatched junction bases numbered 8, after V lost 3 bases and J lost 9 bases. The CDR3 length is 14 residues. CDR1 is LNHDA and CDR2 is SQIVND in the germline V gene (reference sequence). The CDR3 here is CASSMVSGRGEQFF. In DNA, the CDR3 is TGTGCCAGTAGTATGGTTTCGGGGAGGGGTGAGCAGTTCTTC.

This rearrangement joins TRBV7-2 to TRBJ2-5, with TRBD2 as a possible D gene (6 bases). This CDR3 has 13 amino acids. CDR1 and CDR2 from the germline V gene are SGHTA and FQGNSA. Trimming took off 6 bases at V and 1 base at J, with 9 bases between the two ends. The CDR3 DNA follows: TGTGCCAGCAGTCGGGACTTCCAAGAGACCCAGTACTTC. The encoded protein is CASSRDFQETQYF.

J is TRBJ2-3 and V is TRBV19, with 8 positions matching TRBD2. Germline CDR1 and CDR2: LNHDA and SQIVND (reference sequence). Trimming took 6 bases from V and 1 from J; bases not matched to a gene: 9. The CDR3 totals 16 residues. CDR3 amino acids: CASSPPRRGGTDTQYF. The CDR3 DNA is TGTGCCAGTAGCCCTCCCCGGCGGGGGGGCACAGATACGCAGTATTTT.

This chain joins TRBV30 and TRBJ2-6; possibly TRBD2 for D (6 bases). The germline V gene has CDR1 GTSNPN and CDR2 SVGIG (reference sequence). V was shortened by 8 bases and J by 2 bases, with 13 bases between the two germline ends. The CDR3 is 14 amino acids. CDR3 sequence: CAGPGVTGANVLTF. The CDR3 DNA reads TGTGCCGGCCCGGGGGTAACTGGGGCCAACGTCCTGACTTTC.

This rearrangement joins TRBV12-3 or TRBV12-4 to TRBJ2-1; no definite D call. The CDR3 sequence is 11 residues long. Trimming stripped 6 bases from V and 6 bases from J, with 6 bases between. The CDR3 DNA reads as TGTGCCAGCAGACCAGGCAATGAGCAGTTCTTC. As protein: CASRPGNEQFF.

The CDR3 sequence: CASSSTGQNYEQYF. CDR3 in DNA: TGCGCCAGCAGCTCAACGGGACAGAACTACGAGCAGTACTTC. The genes are TRBV5-1 and TRBJ2-7; 7 positions match TRBD1. The CDR3 sequence is 14 residues long. The V gene end was trimmed by 3 bases and the J gene end by 3 bases; junction bases not matched to a gene: 6. In germline, CDR1 is SGHRS, CDR2 YFSETQ.